The rows below give T cell receptor beta chains drawn from one sample of a study of blood T cells in healthy people across ages. TCRdb re-derived calls from the 5' RACE reads in MiXCR, one entry per CDR3 protein. The sample shows about 540,000 distinct CDR3 sequences, more than 20% of them seen only once. The data also belong to a second study, concerning T cells of mothers and their children.

Sequenced input: blood. The receptor source for this set is a boy younger than 18 in good health. CDR3s include the opening cysteine and the closing phenylalanine or tryptophan. The D gene is left open where the match is weak. For some rows the clone size is stated as once, few or many, or as a class when expanded; others skip it.

size: NA
J: TRBJ2-1
V: TRBV7-9
D: NA
DNA: TGTGCCAGCAGCCTTGAGGAGGTCTGGAACAATGAGCAGTTCTTC
CDR3: CASSLEEVWNNEQFF

size: NA
J: TRBJ2-7
V: TRBV4-1
D: TRBD1
DNA: TGCGCCAGCAGCCCCTCCGGGACAGACCGCTACGAGCAGTACTTC
CDR3: CASSPSGTDRYEQYF

size: NA
J: TRBJ2-7
V: TRBV7-2
D: TRBD1
DNA: TGTGCCAGCAGTACAGGGGTCTTTCCTTACGAGCAGTACTTC
CDR3: CASSTGVFPYEQYF

size: once
J: TRBJ2-7
V: TRBV4-3
D: TRBD2
DNA: TGCGCCAGCAGCCCACAAACCGGGACTAGCGCCTACGAGCAGTACTTC
CDR3: CASSPQTGTSAYEQYF

size: NA
J: TRBJ2-5
V: TRBV18
D: NA
DNA: TGTGCCTCCTCAGCAAGAAACCAAGAGACCCAGTACTTC
CDR3: CASSARNQETQYF

size: few
J: TRBJ2-3
V: TRBV7-2
D: NA
DNA: TGTGCCAGCAGCTTATACGGGGGCCTCACAGATACGCAGTATTTT
CDR3: CASSLYGGLTDTQYF

size: many
J: TRBJ2-1
V: TRBV2
D: NA
DNA: TGTGCCAGCAGTGCGGTAGAGTTTCCTCACAATGAGCAGTTCTTC
CDR3: CASSAVEFPHNEQFF

size: NA
J: TRBJ2-7
V: TRBV20-1
D: NA
DNA: TGCAGTGCTACCGAAACAGGAGGCGAGTGCTACGAGCAGTACTTC
CDR3: CSATETGGECYEQYF

size: NA
J: TRBJ2-2
V: TRBV5-5
D: NA
DNA: TGTGCCAGCGGGACACACAACACCGGGGAGCTGTTTTTT
CDR3: CASGTHNTGELFF

size: NA
J: TRBJ2-1
V: TRBV5-1
D: TRBD2
DNA: TGCGCCAGCAGCTTGGGTAGCGGGGGCTTTCTTCAGTTCTTC
CDR3: CASSLGSGGFLQFF

size: NA
J: TRBJ2-4
V: TRBV29-1
D: TRBD1
DNA: TGCAGCGGGGGACAGGGGAAAAACATTCAGTACTTC
CDR3: CSGGQGKNIQYF

size: few
J: TRBJ2-6
V: TRBV29-1
D: TRBD1
DNA: TGCAGCGTACAGGGGCAGGGGGCCAACGTCCTGACTTTC
CDR3: CSVQGQGANVLTF

size: NA
J: TRBJ2-7
V: TRBV6-1
D: NA
DNA: TGTGCCAGCAGTACCATTAAAGGGGACGAGCAGTACTTC
CDR3: CASSTIKGDEQYF

size: NA
J: TRBJ2-1
V: TRBV6-4
D: TRBD2
DNA: TGTGCCAGCAGTCCGACTAGCGGGGAGTCAAATGAGCAGTTCTTC
CDR3: CASSPTSGESNEQFF

size: few
J: TRBJ2-6
V: TRBV4-2
D: TRBD1
DNA: TGTGCCAGCAGCCGTCAGGACAGGGGGATCTCTGGGGCCAACGTCCTGACTTTC
CDR3: CASSRQDRGISGANVLTF

size: NA
J: TRBJ2-1
V: TRBV28
D: TRBD2
DNA: TGTGCCAGCAGTTCTCCAGCGGGGTTTTCGCGTGAGCAGTTCTTC
CDR3: CASSSPAGFSREQFF

size: many
J: TRBJ2-5
V: TRBV7-9
D: TRBD2
DNA: TGTGCCAGCAGTTACACCCGACTAGCGACGGGGCCTTCCCAAGAGACCCAGTACTTC
CDR3: CASSYTRLATGPSQETQYF

size: many
J: TRBJ2-7
V: TRBV5-1
D: NA
DNA: TGCGCCAGCAGCTTGGCGGAAGGCGGAAGCTCCTACGAGCAGTACTTC
CDR3: CASSLAEGGSSYEQYF

size: few
J: TRBJ2-1
V: TRBV30
D: NA
DNA: TGTGCCTGGAGTAATAGGAATGAGCAGTTCTTC
CDR3: CAWSNRNEQFF

size: few
J: TRBJ1-1
V: TRBV20-1
D: TRBD1
DNA: TGCAGTGCGCCGGAGTGGGACAGGGGGCTAAACACTGAAGCTTTCTTT
CDR3: CSAPEWDRGLNTEAFF

size: NA
J: TRBJ2-1
V: TRBV6-5
D: NA
DNA: TGTGCCAGCAGTTACTTTTTCACTGCGTACAATGAGCAGTTCTTC
CDR3: CASSYFFTAYNEQFF

size: few
J: TRBJ2-5
V: TRBV7-8
D: NA
DNA: TGTGCCGGCAGCTTAGGGACATGGGGGGAGACCCAGTACTTC
CDR3: CAGSLGTWGETQYF

size: many
J: TRBJ1-1
V: TRBV9
D: TRBD1
DNA: TGTGCCAGCAGCCCGAGGGGGCGGGCTGAAGCTTTCTTT
CDR3: CASSPRGRAEAFF

size: few
J: TRBJ1-2
V: TRBV11-2
D: TRBD1
DNA: TGTGCCAGCAACAGGGGGCAGGACTATGGCTACACCTTC
CDR3: CASNRGQDYGYTF

size: NA
J: TRBJ2-2
V: TRBV9
D: TRBD2
DNA: TGTGCCAGCAGCGCACTAGCGGCGAGTTCCGGGGAGCTGTTTTTT
CDR3: CASSALAASSGELFF

size: few
J: TRBJ2-5
V: TRBV6-5
D: NA
DNA: TGTGCCAGCAGTCCGGTCGGAGAAACGACCCAGTACTTC
CDR3: CASSPVGETTQYF

size: NA
J: TRBJ2-7
V: TRBV7-9
D: TRBD1
DNA: TGTGCCAGCAGCCCGACAGGGATTCCCTACGAGCAGTACTTC
CDR3: CASSPTGIPYEQYF

size: once
J: TRBJ1-2
V: TRBV5-5
D: NA
DNA: TGTGCCAGCAGCTTGGGACGACAGGCCCGCTATGGCTACACCTTC
CDR3: CASSLGRQARYGYTF

size: NA
J: TRBJ1-3
V: TRBV12-3/TRBV12-4
D: TRBD1
DNA: TGTGCCAGCAGTCGACAGGGTTTGGGCTCTGGAAACACCATATATTTT
CDR3: CASSRQGLGSGNTIYF

size: NA
J: TRBJ2-5
V: TRBV9
D: TRBD2
DNA: TGTGCCAGCAGCGTCGGGACTAGCGGTACTCAAGAGACCCAGTACTTC
CDR3: CASSVGTSGTQETQYF

size: few
J: TRBJ1-3
V: TRBV3-1
D: NA
DNA: TGTGCCAGCAGCCCCACCGGTTCTGGAAACACCATATATTTT
CDR3: CASSPTGSGNTIYF

size: NA
J: TRBJ2-5
V: TRBV24-1
D: TRBD1
DNA: TGTGCCACCAGTGATTCGCACGACAGGGGCCATCAAGAGACCCAGTACTTC
CDR3: CATSDSHDRGHQETQYF

size: few
J: TRBJ1-2
V: TRBV5-6
D: NA
DNA: TGTGCCAGCAGCAGGAGGGGATCCTATGGCTACACCTTC
CDR3: CASSRRGSYGYTF

size: NA
J: TRBJ2-1
V: TRBV12-3/TRBV12-4
D: TRBD2
DNA: TGTGCCAGCAGTTATAGCGGGGGGCCGGGTGAGCAGTTCTTC
CDR3: CASSYSGGPGEQFF

size: few
J: TRBJ1-1
V: TRBV20-1
D: NA
DNA: TGCAGTGCTAGAAGACGGGAGAACACTGAAGCTTTCTTT
CDR3: CSARRRENTEAFF

size: NA
J: TRBJ1-5
V: TRBV29-1
D: NA
DNA: TGCAGCGTTGACGGGATGGCGGCAGGTAATCAGCCCCAGCATTTT
CDR3: CSVDGMAAGNQPQHF

size: NA
J: TRBJ1-5
V: TRBV12-3/TRBV12-4
D: NA
DNA: TGTGCCAGCAGTTTAGGAGGCCTAGAAAATCAGCCCCAGCATTTT
CDR3: CASSLGGLENQPQHF

size: few
J: TRBJ2-7
V: TRBV4-1
D: NA
DNA: TGCGCCAGCAGCAGCCAAGGCGGGTGGGACGCCTACGAGCAGTACTTC
CDR3: CASSSQGGWDAYEQYF

size: many
J: TRBJ2-1
V: TRBV9
D: TRBD2
DNA: TGTGCCAGCAGCGGAAGCGGGAGCTCCTACAATGAGCAGTTCTTC
CDR3: CASSGSGSSYNEQFF

size: NA
J: TRBJ1-1
V: TRBV7-2
D: TRBD1
DNA: TGTGCCAGCAGCAATCGGGACAGGGGGCGCGGGGCTGAAGCTTTCTTT
CDR3: CASSNRDRGRGAEAFF

size: NA
J: TRBJ2-1
V: TRBV7-8
D: TRBD2
DNA: TGTGCCAGCAGCTCGCACGGGACTAGCGGGAGGTATAATGAGCAGTTCTTC
CDR3: CASSSHGTSGRYNEQFF

size: few
J: TRBJ2-5
V: TRBV4-1
D: NA
DNA: TGCGCCAGCAGCCAACCCCGGTCTACCCAGTACTTC
CDR3: CASSQPRSTQYF

size: many
J: TRBJ2-7
V: TRBV20-1
D: TRBD2
DNA: TGCAGTGCTAGAGATGCGGGGGGACTAGAGGTCGAGCAGTACTTC
CDR3: CSARDAGGLEVEQYF

size: NA
J: TRBJ1-3
V: TRBV7-9
D: TRBD1
DNA: TGTGCCAGCAGCGGGGGACAGGGGCTTCGCTCTGGAAACACCATATATTTT
CDR3: CASSGGQGLRSGNTIYF

size: few
J: TRBJ2-2
V: TRBV29-1
D: TRBD2
DNA: TGCAGCGCTGCGGGAGTCTCTAACTTCGACACCGGGGAGCTGTTTTTT
CDR3: CSAAGVSNFDTGELFF